The 30 T cell receptor beta chains in this list originate from one sample, sequenced in a study of blood T cell repertoires in COVID-19. Generated by immunoSEQ multiplex PCR, the TCRdb table keeps only in-frame clones and is missing some. This sample has fewer than 100,000 clones, with about nine tenths found just once. Input material: peripheral blood. Receptor source: a human donor in a cohort sampled during active COVID-19.

The V gene is TRBV2, the J gene TRBJ2-3; possibly TRBD1 for D (5 bases). There are 14 residues in the CDR3. The V gene lost 7 bases and the J gene lost 0 bases, with 11 bases spanning the gap. Looked up from germline, CDR1 is SNHLY and CDR2 is FYNNEI. The CDR3 nucleotides are TGTGCCAGCAAGGGGATAGTGAGCACAGATACGCAGTATTTT. Translation gives CASKGIVSTDTQYF.

V and J are TRBV7-6 and TRBJ2-3; 7 bases map to TRBD2. The CDR3 consists of 15 residues. CDR1 and CDR2 from the germline V gene are SGHVS and FNYEAQ. With 1 base clipped from V and 3 bases from J, the junction kept 4 bases outside the gene matches. CDR3 in amino acids: CASSLGLAVTDTQYF. CDR3 DNA: TGTGCCAGCAGCTTAGGGCTAGCGGTAACAGATACGCAGTATTTT.

This clone was counted once. The CDR3 nucleotides are TGTGCCAGCAGCTTTACACAGGGGTCCACTGAAGCTTTCTTT. It translates to CASSFTQGSTEAFF. This chain joins TRBV7-9 and TRBJ1-1; 7 nucleotides agree with TRBD1. The CDR3 covers 14 residues. Per the germline V gene, CDR1 is SEHNR and CDR2 is FQNEAQ (reference sequence). The V segment lost 3 bases and the J segment 4 bases; nucleotides outside the gene matches: 5.

The chain has TRBV11-2 and TRBJ1-6, with D tentatively TRBD1 (6 bases). The germline V and J ends were trimmed by 6 bases and 8 bases, with 8 bases remaining between them. This CDR3 spans 12 amino acids. Germline V gene sequence: CDR1 SGHAT, CDR2 FQNNGV. DNA of the CDR3: TGTGCCAGCAGACAGGGTCATTCACCCCTCCACTTT. As protein: CASRQGHSPLHF.

This chain connects TRBV20-1 to TRBJ1-1, with 7 bases lining up with TRBD1. After removal of 3 bases from V and 1 base from J, the junction contained 11 bases not matched to a gene. The CDR3 is made up of 16 amino acids. Germline values: CDR1 DFQATT, CDR2 SNEGSKA (reference sequence). The CDR3 coding sequence is TGCAGTGCTAGTTCGGGACAGTTCCTCGGGAACACTGAAGCTTTCTTT. Amino acids: CSASSGQFLGNTEAFF.

V is TRBV5-6 and J is TRBJ1-3; D is unclear. Trimming removed 3 bases from V and 0 bases from J, with 7 bases in between. Germline loops: CDR1 SGHDT, CDR2 YYEEEE. The CDR3 length is 14 residues. CDR3 residues: CASSSHSSGNTIYF. The CDR3, as DNA: TGTGCCAGCAGCTCGCACAGCTCTGGAAACACCATATATTTT.

V is TRBV6-5 and J is TRBJ2-7, with TRBD1 identical over 10 bases. The length of the CDR3 is 15 residues. Germline lookup yields CDR1 MNHEY and CDR2 SVGAGI. With V trimmed by 8 bases and J by 3 bases, 10 bases remained unmatched. The CDR3 DNA reads TGTGCCAGCGGTACTTCGGGACAGGGGTTCTACGAGCAGTACTTC. Translation: CASGTSGQGFYEQYF.

The gene calls are TRBV28 and TRBJ2-3; 7 nucleotides align to TRBD2. The CDR3 is made up of 14 amino acids. The germline V gene has CDR1 MDHEN and CDR2 SYDVKM. The V segment lost 8 bases and the J segment 2 bases; nucleotides outside the gene matches: 7. CDR3: CASAGTNLTDTQYF. Written as DNA, the CDR3 is TGTGCCAGCGCCGGGACTAACCTCACAGATACGCAGTATTTT. Full variable domain (rest looked up from reference TRBV28 and TRBJ2-3): DVKVTQSSRYLVKRTGEKVFLECVQDMDHENMFWYRQDPGLGLRLIYFSYDVKMKEKGDIPEGYSVSREKKERFSLILESASTNQTSMYLCASAGTNLTDTQYFGPGTRLTVL.

The count of this clone is one. J is TRBJ2-7 and V is TRBV19, with D tentatively TRBD2 (5 bases). CDR3 length: 13 amino acids. V was cut by 5 bases and J by 5 bases, with 13 bases left in between. Germline assignment: CDR1 LNHDA and CDR2 SQIVND (reference sequence). CDR3 protein: CASSEGPLDEQYF. The CDR3 DNA is TGTGCCAGTAGTGAGGGTCCTTTGGACGAGCAGTACTTC. The full variable domain, with the rest looked up from reference TRBV19 and TRBJ2-7, is DGGITQSPKYLFRKEGQNVTLSCEQNLNHDAMYWYRQDPGQGLRLIYYSQIVNDFQKGDIAEGYSVSREKKESFPLTVTSAQKNPTAFYLCASSEGPLDEQYFGPGTRLTVT.

V usage is TRBV4-1 and J usage is TRBJ2-7; 11 nucleotides match TRBD2. Germline values: CDR1 MGHRA, CDR2 YSYEKL. Trimming cost V 1 base and J 2 bases; bases outside gene matches: 4. The CDR3 spans 16 residues. The CDR3 is CASSQVPTSGTYEQYF. In nucleotides, the CDR3 is TGCGCCAGCAGCCAAGTCCCGACTAGCGGGACCTACGAGCAGTACTTC.

The V call is TRBV27, the J call TRBJ1-1; 9 bases are a match to TRBD1. The CDR3 is 15 amino acids. With 5 bases clipped from V and 6 bases from J, the junction kept 10 bases outside the gene matches. The V gene's germline CDR1 is MNHEY and CDR2 SMNVEV (reference sequence). The CDR3 DNA is TGTGCCAGCAGTGACACCGGGACAGGGCTATCTGAAGCTTTCTTT. Its translation is CASSDTGTGLSEAFF.

The rearrangement joins TRBV3-1 (or the pseudogene TRBV3-2) to TRBJ2-7; weak D call: TRBD1 (5 bases). V shed 4 bases and J shed 5 bases, with 15 bases lying between them. Germline loops: CDR1 LGHDT, CDR2 YNNKEL (reference sequence). The length of the CDR3 is 14 residues. CDR3 coding DNA: TGTGCCAGCAGCCTCCAAGGGGCTATAAACGAGCAGTACTTC. Protein product: CASSLQGAINEQYF.

The rearrangement links TRBV3-1 (or the pseudogene TRBV3-2) to TRBJ2-5; TRBD2 matches at 10 bases. The CDR3 spans 17 residues. J was trimmed by 3 bases and V by 0 bases; bases with no gene match: 7. The germline gives CDR1 LGHDT, CDR2 YNNKEL (reference sequence). This CDR3 reads CASSQDVSSGGEETQYF. The CDR3 region has the DNA TGTGCCAGCAGCCAAGATGTGTCCAGCGGGGGGGAAGAGACCCAGTACTTC.

This chain connects TRBV3-1 (or the pseudogene TRBV3-2) to TRBJ1-2; possibly TRBD1 for D (6 bases). Germline lookup yields CDR1 LGHDT and CDR2 YNNKEL (reference sequence). The CDR3 consists of 16 residues. Trimming stripped 1 base from V and 7 bases from J, with 19 bases between. The CDR3 nucleotides read TGTGCCAGCAGCCAAGTGCTACCACAGGGCTTGGCTGGCTACACCTTC. Protein: CASSQVLPQGLAGYTF.

The CDR3 sequence is CATHRGPSYNEQFF. The CDR3 DNA reads as TGTGCCACTCACAGGGGGCCCTCCTACAATGAGCAGTTCTTC. This rearrangement joins TRBV19 to TRBJ2-1; 9 bases line up with TRBD1. J gave up 0 bases and V 10 bases, and 4 bases lay outside the gene matches. This CDR3 has 14 residues. Germline-derived CDR1 and CDR2 are LNHDA and SQIVND (reference sequence).

In nucleotides, the CDR3 is TGTGCCAGCAGGTCGGGGGACGGGAAATACGAGCAGTACTTC. The encoded protein is CASRSGDGKYEQYF. This chain joins TRBV28 and TRBJ2-7; D perhaps matches TRBD2 (6 bases). Trimming pared 6 bases from V and 4 bases from J, leaving 16 bases between. This CDR3 spans 14 amino acids. Germline assignment: CDR1 MDHEN and CDR2 SYDVKM.

The chain has TRBV7-2 and TRBJ2-3; the match to TRBD2 covers 14 bases. Germline V CDR1 and CDR2: SGHTA, FQGNSA. The J segment lost 6 bases and the V segment lost 5 bases, leaving 7 bases of the junction unmatched. The CDR3 runs 16 residues. CDR3 loop: CASSPGLAGALDTQYF. CDR3 DNA: TGTGCCAGCAGCCCGGGACTAGCGGGAGCTTTGGATACGCAGTATTTT.

The chain combines TRBV6-5 with TRBJ1-1, with 9 bases matching TRBD1. The CDR3 has 15 amino acids. Germline CDR1 and CDR2: MNHEY and SVGAGI. V lost 0 bases and J lost 2; bases outside the gene matches: 1. CDR3 protein: CASSYSGQGNTEAFF. The CDR3 bases are TGTGCCAGCAGTTACTCGGGACAGGGAAACACTGAAGCTTTCTTT.

This chain connects TRBV18 to TRBJ2-5; weak D call: TRBD1 (7 bases). Per the germline V gene, CDR1 is KGHSH and CDR2 is LQKENI. The CDR3 extends over 13 amino acids. The germline V and J ends were trimmed by 6 bases and 2 bases, with 10 bases remaining between them. CDR3 sequence (DNA): TGTGCCAGCTCGCCAGGGGGGCAAGAGACCCAGTACTTC. Amino acid sequence: CASSPGGQETQYF. Filled out from reference TRBV18 and TRBJ2-5, the complete variable domain reads NAGVMQNPRHLVRRRGQEARLRCSPMKGHSHVYWYRQLPEEGLKFMVYLQKENIIDESGMPKERFSAEFPKEGPSILRIQQVVRGDSAAYFCASSPGGQETQYFGPGTRLLVL.

The chain links TRBV10-2 to TRBJ2-3; D uncertain. CDR3 size: 12 residues. Germline V gene lookup returns CDR1 WSHSY and CDR2 SAAADI. The V end was cut by 5 bases, the J end by 2 bases, with 5 bases between. The CDR3 protein is CASSLYTDTQYF. The DNA for the CDR3 is TGCGCCAGCAGTTTGTACACAGATACGCAGTATTTT.

V and J are TRBV2 and TRBJ1-4; 8 bases align to TRBD1. V lost 5 bases to trimming and J lost 5 bases; unmatched junction nucleotides: 4. This CDR3 comprises 14 residues. CDR1 and CDR2 from the germline V gene are SNHLY and FYNNEI. This chain's CDR3 is CASSMNRGNEKLFF. CDR3 coding DNA: TGTGCCAGCAGTATGAACAGGGGGAATGAAAAACTGTTTTTT.

This clone came up a few times. This rearrangement joins TRBV27 to TRBJ1-6; D is unresolved. Trimming took off 2 bases at V and 8 bases at J, with 16 bases between the two ends. The CDR3 is 16 amino acids. Germline V lookup: CDR1 MNHEY, CDR2 SMNVEV (reference sequence). In nucleotides, the CDR3 is TGTGCCAGCAGTTTAGGATCTCTCGGGATGGATTCACCCCTCCACTTT. Amino acid sequence: CASSLGSLGMDSPLHF.

This chain links TRBV4-2 with TRBJ2-1; 13 bases are shared with TRBD2. The trim removed 0 bases at V and 7 bases at J, leaving 9 bases unmatched. The CDR3 length is 18 residues. Germline V gene data show CDR1 as LGHNA and CDR2 as YNFKEQ. CDR3 in amino acids: CASSQDGTSGRAGNEQFF. CDR3 DNA sequence: TGTGCCAGCAGCCAAGATGGAACTAGCGGGAGGGCCGGTAATGAGCAGTTCTTC.

CDR3 DNA sequence: TGTGCCAGCTCTTCTTCCCGGGACAGGGCAGATACGCAGTATTTT. Translating gives CASSSSRDRADTQYF. The V call is TRBV18, the J call TRBJ2-3; 9 bases agree with TRBD1. The V and J ends lost 6 bases and 4 bases, in that order; junction bases with no gene match: 8. This CDR3 spans 15 amino acids. Per germline, CDR1 KGHSH and CDR2 LQKENI.

The chain combines TRBV7-8 with TRBJ2-1, with D maybe TRBD2 (5 bases). This CDR3 has 17 amino acids. The germline gives CDR1 SGHVS, CDR2 FQNEAQ. V was pared by 1 base and J by 2 bases, with 15 bases between. The DNA of the CDR3 is TGTGCCAGCAGCTTAGGTGCACGGGATAGCACCTACAATGAGCAGTTCTTC. It encodes CASSLGARDSTYNEQFF.

J is TRBJ1-4 and V is TRBV6-6; D remains unclear. Germline V lookup: CDR1 MNHNY, CDR2 SVGAGI (reference sequence). The CDR3 extends over 13 amino acids. V lost 0 bases to trimming and J lost 13 bases, with 12 bases between them. For the CDR3, the DNA is TGTGCCAGCAGTTACTCCGGCCCCACGGGACTGTTTTTT. Protein product: CASSYSGPTGLFF.

The sample holds one count of this clone. The chain is built from TRBV24-1 and TRBJ2-1, with TRBD2 matching 12 bases. J lost 4 bases, V lost 7 bases, and 1 base had no gene match. The CDR3 is made up of 14 amino acids. The V gene's germline CDR1 is KGHDR and CDR2 SFDVKD. The CDR3 reads CATSTSGGYNEQFF. The CDR3 DNA is TGTGCCACCAGCACTAGCGGGGGGTACAATGAGCAGTTCTTC.

The CDR3 sequence: CASSLSSGGSYNEQFF. The CDR3 nucleotides are TGTGCCAGCAGCTTAAGTAGCGGGGGCTCCTACAATGAGCAGTTCTTC. This chain connects TRBV11-3 to TRBJ2-1, with 9 bases that match TRBD2. The CDR3 length is 16 residues. The V and J ends lost 2 bases and 0 bases, in that order; junction bases with no gene match: 2. CDR1 is SGHNT and CDR2 is YENEEA in the germline V gene.

This rearrangement joins TRBV14 to TRBJ2-3; 8 bases map to TRBD2. Germline CDR1 is SGHDN and CDR2 is FVKESK. The V gene end was trimmed by 4 bases and the J gene end by 4 bases; junction bases not matched to a gene: 4. CDR3 size: 14 residues. The CDR3 reads CASSPGLAADTQYF. The DNA of the CDR3 is TGTGCCAGCAGCCCTGGACTAGCAGCAGATACGCAGTATTTT.

The J gene is TRBJ1-2, the V gene TRBV14; D not certain. This CDR3 contains 15 residues. Germline CDR1 SGHDN, CDR2 FVKESK. The V end was cut by 0 bases, the J end by 0 bases, with 8 bases between. The CDR3 DNA sequence: TGTGCCAGCAGCCAAGATTTCCTATCTAACTATGGCTACACCTTC. Its translation is CASSQDFLSNYGYTF. The full variable domain, with the rest looked up from reference TRBV14 and TRBJ1-2, is EAGVTQFPSHSVIEKGQTVTLRCDPISGHDNLYWYRRVMGKEIKFLLHFVKESKQDESGMPNNRFLAERTGGTYSTLKVQPAELEDSGVYFCASSQDFLSNYGYTFGSGTRLTVV.